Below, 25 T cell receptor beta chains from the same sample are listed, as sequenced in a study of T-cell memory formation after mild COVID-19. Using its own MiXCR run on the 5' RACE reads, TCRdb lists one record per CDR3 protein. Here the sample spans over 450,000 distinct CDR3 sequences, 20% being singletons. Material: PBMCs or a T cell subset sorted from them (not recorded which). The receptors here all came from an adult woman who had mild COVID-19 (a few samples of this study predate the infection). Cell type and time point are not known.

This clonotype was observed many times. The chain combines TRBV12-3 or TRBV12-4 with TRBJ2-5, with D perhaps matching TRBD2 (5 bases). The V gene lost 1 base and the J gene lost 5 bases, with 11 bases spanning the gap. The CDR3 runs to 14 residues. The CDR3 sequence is CASSLGLAVETQYF. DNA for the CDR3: TGTGCCAGCAGTTTAGGGCTAGCAGTGGAGACCCAGTACTTC.

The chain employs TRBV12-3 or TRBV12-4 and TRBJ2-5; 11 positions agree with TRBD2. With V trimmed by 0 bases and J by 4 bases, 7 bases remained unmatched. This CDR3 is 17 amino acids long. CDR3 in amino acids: CASSLAGSGGATETQYF. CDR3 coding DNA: TGTGCCAGCAGTTTAGCTGGTAGCGGGGGGGCCACAGAGACCCAGTACTTC.

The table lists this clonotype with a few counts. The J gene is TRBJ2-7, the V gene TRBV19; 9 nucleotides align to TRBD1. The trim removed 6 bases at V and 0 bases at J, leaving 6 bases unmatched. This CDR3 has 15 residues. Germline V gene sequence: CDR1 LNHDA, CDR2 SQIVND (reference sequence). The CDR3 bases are TGTGCCAGTAGCCCCGGGACAGGGATCTCCTACGAGCAGTACTTC. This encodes CASSPGTGISYEQYF.

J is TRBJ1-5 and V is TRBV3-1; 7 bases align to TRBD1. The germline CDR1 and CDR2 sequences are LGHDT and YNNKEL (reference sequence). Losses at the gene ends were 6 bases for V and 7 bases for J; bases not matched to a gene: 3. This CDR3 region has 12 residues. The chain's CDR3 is CASRTGSQPQHF. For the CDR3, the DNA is TGTGCCAGCAGGACAGGGAGCCAGCCCCAGCATTTT.

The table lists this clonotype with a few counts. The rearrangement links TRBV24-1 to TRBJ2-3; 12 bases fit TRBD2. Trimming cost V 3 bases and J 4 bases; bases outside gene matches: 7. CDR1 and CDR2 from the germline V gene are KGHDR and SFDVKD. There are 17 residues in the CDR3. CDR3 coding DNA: TGTGCCACCAGTGATCAGAACCTAGCGGGGGGGGCAGATACGCAGTATTTT. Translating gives CATSDQNLAGGADTQYF.

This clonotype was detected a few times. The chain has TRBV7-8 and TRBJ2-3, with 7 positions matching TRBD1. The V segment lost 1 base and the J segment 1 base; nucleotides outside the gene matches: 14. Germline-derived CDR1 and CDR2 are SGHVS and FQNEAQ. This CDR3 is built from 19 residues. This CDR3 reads CASSLVQGVVVARTDTQYF. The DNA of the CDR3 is TGTGCCAGCAGCTTAGTGCAGGGGGTAGTGGTTGCCCGCACAGATACGCAGTATTTT.

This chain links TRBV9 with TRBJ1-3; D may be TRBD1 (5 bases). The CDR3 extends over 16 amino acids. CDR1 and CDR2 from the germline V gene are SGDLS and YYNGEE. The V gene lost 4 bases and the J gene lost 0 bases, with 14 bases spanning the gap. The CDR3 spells CASSPRDAPSGNTIYF. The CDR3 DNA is TGTGCCAGCAGCCCTCGGGACGCACCCTCTGGAAACACCATATATTTT.

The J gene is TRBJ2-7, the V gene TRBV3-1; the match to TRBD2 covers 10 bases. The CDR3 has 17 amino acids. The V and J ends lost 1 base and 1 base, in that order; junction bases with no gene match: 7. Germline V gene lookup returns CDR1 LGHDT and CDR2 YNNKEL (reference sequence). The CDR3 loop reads CASSQGISAGGSYEQYF. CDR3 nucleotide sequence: TGTGCCAGCAGCCAAGGTATTTCAGCGGGGGGGTCCTACGAGCAGTACTTC.

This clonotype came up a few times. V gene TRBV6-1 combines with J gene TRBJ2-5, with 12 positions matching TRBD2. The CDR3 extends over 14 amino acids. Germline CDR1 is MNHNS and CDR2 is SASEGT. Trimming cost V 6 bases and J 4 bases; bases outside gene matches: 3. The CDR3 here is CASRSSGRVETQYF. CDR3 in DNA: TGTGCCAGCAGGTCTAGCGGGAGGGTAGAGACCCAGTACTTC.

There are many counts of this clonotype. CDR3 residues: CASSLQGLAGGTETQYF. The CDR3 DNA reads TGTGCCAGCAGTCTCCAGGGACTAGCGGGAGGTACGGAGACCCAGTACTTC. The V gene is TRBV12-3 or TRBV12-4, the J gene TRBJ2-5; 15 positions agree with TRBD2. V shed 5 bases, J shed 5 bases, and the junction held 9 bases outside the gene matches. There are 17 residues in the CDR3.

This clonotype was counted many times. The CDR3 region has the DNA TGCAGCGTTGGGTACTCTGGAGAGACCCAGTACTTC. Translating it yields CSVGYSGETQYF. V and J are TRBV29-1 and TRBJ2-5; D is ambiguous. V gave up 4 bases and J gave up 4 bases, with 10 bases separating them. There are 12 residues in the CDR3. CDR1 is SQVTM, CDR2 ANQGSEA, per germline.

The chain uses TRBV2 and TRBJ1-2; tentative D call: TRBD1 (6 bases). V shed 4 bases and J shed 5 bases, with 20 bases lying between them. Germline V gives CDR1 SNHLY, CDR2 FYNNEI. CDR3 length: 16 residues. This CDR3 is CASSATGTQVYYGYTF. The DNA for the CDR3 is TGTGCCAGCAGTGCAACCGGGACACAAGTCTATTATGGCTACACCTTC.

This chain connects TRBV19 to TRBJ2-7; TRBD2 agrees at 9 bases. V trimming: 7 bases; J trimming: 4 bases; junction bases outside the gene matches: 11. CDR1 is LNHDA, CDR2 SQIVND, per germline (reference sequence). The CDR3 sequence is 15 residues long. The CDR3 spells CASMSSAGGPYEQYF. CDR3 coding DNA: TGTGCCAGTATGTCCTCGGCGGGAGGGCCTTACGAGCAGTACTTC.

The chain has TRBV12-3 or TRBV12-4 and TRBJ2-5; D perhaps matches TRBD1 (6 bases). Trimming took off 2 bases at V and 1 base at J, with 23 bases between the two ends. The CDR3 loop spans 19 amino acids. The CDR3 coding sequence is TGTGCCAGCAGTTTAAGTCTTGGGGGCAGGGGCTCAATCCAAGAGACCCAGTACTTC. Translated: CASSLSLGGRGSIQETQYF.

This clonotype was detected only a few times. Here the CDR3 DNA reads TGTGCCAGCAGTACCACTCCAGGGGGGGGTCAGCCCCAGCATTTT. Its translation is CASSTTPGGGQPQHF. The chain links TRBV12-3 or TRBV12-4 to TRBJ1-5; 7 bases are a match to TRBD1. The CDR3 is 15 residues long. The V segment lost 5 bases and the J segment 6 bases; nucleotides outside the gene matches: 10.

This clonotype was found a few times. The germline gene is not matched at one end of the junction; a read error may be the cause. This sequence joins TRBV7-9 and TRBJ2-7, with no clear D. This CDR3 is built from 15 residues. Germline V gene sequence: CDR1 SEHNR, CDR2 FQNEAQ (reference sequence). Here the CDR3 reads CASSFGPAASDEQYF. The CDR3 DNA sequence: TGTGCCAGCAGCTTTGGCCCTGCGGCCTCCGACGAGCAGTACTTC.

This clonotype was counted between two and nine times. The CDR3 bases are TGTGCCAGCAGCGCATCAAGGGGGGATACGCAGTATTTT. Translated, it gives CASSASRGDTQYF. V is TRBV7-2 and J is TRBJ2-3; perhaps TRBD1 as D (6 bases). The V gene lost 5 bases and the J gene lost 6 bases, with 12 bases spanning the gap. This CDR3 contains 13 residues. CDR1 and CDR2 (germline): SGHTA, FQGNSA. The whole variable domain, filled in from reference TRBV7-2 and TRBJ2-3, reads GAGVSQSPSNKVTEKGKDVELRCDPISGHTALYWYRQSLGQGLEFLIYFQGNSAPDKSGLPSDRFSAERTGGSVSTLTIQRTQQEDSAVYLCASSASRGDTQYFGPGTRLTVL.

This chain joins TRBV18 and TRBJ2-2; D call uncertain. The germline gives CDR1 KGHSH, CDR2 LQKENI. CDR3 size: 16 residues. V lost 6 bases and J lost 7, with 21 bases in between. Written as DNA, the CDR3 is TGTGCCAGCTCTACCACCGCGGATCCCTGGATCGGGGAGCTGTTTTTT. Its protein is CASSTTADPWIGELFF.

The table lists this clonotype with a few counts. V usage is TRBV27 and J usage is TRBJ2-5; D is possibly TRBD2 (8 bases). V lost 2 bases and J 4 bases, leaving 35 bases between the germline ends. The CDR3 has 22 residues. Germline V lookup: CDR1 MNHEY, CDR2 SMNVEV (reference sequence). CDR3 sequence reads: CASSLEPSYGNSGKPGGETQYF. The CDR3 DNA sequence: TGTGCCAGCAGTTTAGAGCCCTCCTACGGGAATAGCGGGAAACCAGGGGGAGAGACCCAGTACTTC.

This chain's CDR3 is CATSRDQGTATYGYTF. CDR3 nucleotide sequence: TGTGCCACCAGCAGAGATCAGGGGACAGCTACCTATGGCTACACCTTC. The chain recombines TRBV15 with TRBJ1-2; 7 nucleotides line up with TRBD1. Germline V gene lookup returns CDR1 LNHNV and CDR2 YYDKDF (reference sequence). The CDR3 loop spans 16 amino acids. The J segment lost 4 bases and the V segment lost 0 bases, leaving 8 bases of the junction unmatched.

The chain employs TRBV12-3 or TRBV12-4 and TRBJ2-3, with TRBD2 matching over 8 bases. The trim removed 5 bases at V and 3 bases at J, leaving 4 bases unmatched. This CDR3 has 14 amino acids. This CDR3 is CASSAGLETDTQYF. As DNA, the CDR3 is TGTGCCAGCAGTGCGGGACTAGAAACAGATACGCAGTATTTT.

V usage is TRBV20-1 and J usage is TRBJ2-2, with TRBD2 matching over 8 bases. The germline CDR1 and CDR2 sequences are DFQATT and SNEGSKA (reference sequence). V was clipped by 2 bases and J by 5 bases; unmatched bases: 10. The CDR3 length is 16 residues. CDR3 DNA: TGCAGTGCTAGACGATGGCGGGGGGCCAGGACCGGGGAGCTGTTTTTT. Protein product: CSARRWRGARTGELFF.

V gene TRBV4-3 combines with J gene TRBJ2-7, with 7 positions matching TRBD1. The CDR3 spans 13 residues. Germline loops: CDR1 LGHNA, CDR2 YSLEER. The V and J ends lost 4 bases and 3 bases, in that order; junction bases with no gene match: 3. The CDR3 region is CASSRDSGYEQYF. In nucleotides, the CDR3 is TGCGCCAGCAGCCGGGACAGCGGCTACGAGCAGTACTTC.

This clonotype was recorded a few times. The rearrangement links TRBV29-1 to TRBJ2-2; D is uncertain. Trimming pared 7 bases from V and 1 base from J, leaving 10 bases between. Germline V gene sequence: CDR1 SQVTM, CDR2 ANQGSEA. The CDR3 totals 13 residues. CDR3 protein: CSGLLLNTGELFF. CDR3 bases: TGCAGCGGACTTCTGTTGAACACCGGGGAGCTGTTTTTT.

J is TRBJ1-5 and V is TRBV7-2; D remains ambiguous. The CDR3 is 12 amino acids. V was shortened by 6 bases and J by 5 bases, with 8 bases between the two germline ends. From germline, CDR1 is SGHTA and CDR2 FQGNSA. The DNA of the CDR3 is TGTGCCAGCAGTAAACGTGATCAGCCCCAGCATTTT. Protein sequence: CASSKRDQPQHF.